Each of the 27 T cell receptor beta chains below was sequenced from the same sample in a study of blood T cell repertoires in COVID-19. Method: immunoSEQ multiplex PCR; TCRdb's copy keeps in-frame clones and lacks some. In the table there are some 72,000 clones, around 89% of which are singletons. Sequencing input: peripheral blood. The receptors were gathered from a man in his 60s with acute or convalescent COVID-19.

The rearrangement uses TRBV3-1 (or the pseudogene TRBV3-2) and TRBJ2-7; 7 nucleotides align to TRBD1. The CDR3 sequence is 14 residues long. The germline gives CDR1 LGHDT, CDR2 YNNKEL (reference sequence). The junction had 5 bases not matched to a gene; V was cut back by 4 bases and J by 2 bases. The CDR3 here is CASSRQGSTYEQYF. The CDR3 DNA reads as TGTGCCAGCAGCCGACAGGGTTCCACCTACGAGCAGTACTTC.

The J gene is TRBJ2-7, the V gene TRBV5-1, with 11 bases lining up with TRBD1. In germline, CDR1 is SGHRS, CDR2 YFSETQ. The CDR3 is 14 amino acids. V trimming: 4 bases; J trimming: 4 bases; junction bases outside the gene matches: 4. CDR3 sequence (DNA): TGCGCCAGCAGCCCGGGGACAGGGGGTTACGAGCAGTACTTC. Its protein product is CASSPGTGGYEQYF.

J is TRBJ1-1 and V is TRBV5-1; the D gene is possibly TRBD1 (6 bases). CDR1 SGHRS and CDR2 YFSETQ come from the germline V gene. CDR3 length equals 14 residues. The V and J ends lost 3 bases and 5 bases respectively, with 14 bases between them. CDR3 protein: CASSSSGAKTEAFF. The CDR3 DNA is TGCGCCAGCAGCTCCTCAGGGGCTAAAACTGAAGCTTTCTTT.

This clone was seen a single time. The chain combines TRBV5-1 with TRBJ2-1; 10 bases agree with TRBD1. The CDR3 length is 15 residues. Trimming removed 4 bases from V and 8 bases from J; junction bases left unmatched: 9. Germline loops: CDR1 SGHRS, CDR2 YFSETQ. The CDR3 bases are TGCGCCAGCAGCGTATCCGGGACAGGGGTTGATGAGCAGTTCTTC. Translating it yields CASSVSGTGVDEQFF. The variable domain in full, with the rest retrieved from reference TRBV5-1 and TRBJ2-1, is KAGVTQTPRYLIKTRGQQVTLSCSPISGHRSVSWYQQTPGQGLQFLFEYFSETQRNKGNFPGRFSGRQFSNSRSEMNVSTLELGDSALYLCASSVSGTGVDEQFFGPGTRLTVL.

The chain has TRBV7-9 and TRBJ2-7, with TRBD2 identical over 7 bases. Germline assignment: CDR1 SEHNR and CDR2 FQNEAQ (reference sequence). V shed 5 bases and J 2 bases; nucleotides not matched to a gene: 6. The CDR3 sequence is 14 residues long. The CDR3, as DNA: TGTGCCAGCAGCGCCGGGGGAGGGGCCTACGAGCAGTACTTC. Amino acid sequence: CASSAGGGAYEQYF.

The chain joins TRBV12-5 to TRBJ1-5; no clear D gene. Germline-derived CDR1 and CDR2 are LGHNT and FRNRAP. Trimming removed 5 bases at V and 5 bases at J, with 4 bases between. The CDR3 contains 11 residues. The DNA of the CDR3 is TGTGCTAGTGGTCCAGATCAGCCCCAGCATTTT. Its protein is CASGPDQPQHF.

CDR3 region: CASSFSRDRGRQTEAFF. The CDR3 DNA reads as TGTGCCAGCAGTTTTTCCCGGGACAGGGGGCGTCAGACTGAAGCTTTCTTT. The V and J genes are TRBV27 and TRBJ1-1; 12 bases agree with TRBD1. The CDR3 length is 17 residues. V shed 3 bases and J 5 bases; nucleotides not matched to a gene: 10. Germline V gene sequence: CDR1 MNHEY, CDR2 SMNVEV (reference sequence).

This clone was seen a single time. V and J are TRBV3-1 (or the pseudogene TRBV3-2) and TRBJ2-7; TRBD2 aligns across 11 bases. V shed 8 bases, J shed 9 bases, and the junction held 15 bases outside the gene matches. CDR3 length: 15 residues. The germline CDR1 and CDR2 sequences are LGHDT and YNNKEL (reference sequence). The CDR3 DNA is TGTGCCAGCTCTTTGACTAGCGGGAACACTCGGGGGCAGTACTTC. It encodes CASSLTSGNTRGQYF.

CDR3 in amino acids: CASSPQGPSGNTIYF. In DNA form, the CDR3 reads TGTGCCAGCAGTCCGCAGGGGCCCTCTGGAAACACCATATATTTT. The chain couples TRBV27 to TRBJ1-3, with D perhaps matching TRBD1 (6 bases). V was trimmed by 5 bases and J by 0 bases, leaving 11 bases between them. In germline, CDR1 is MNHEY, CDR2 SMNVEV (reference sequence). The CDR3 has 15 residues.

The rearrangement links TRBV12-3 or TRBV12-4 to TRBJ2-3; TRBD1 aligns across 10 bases. This CDR3 comprises 13 residues. V gave up 10 bases and J gave up 3 bases; unmatched junction bases: 4. CDR3 in amino acids: CATRTGGTDTQYF. The CDR3, as DNA: TGTGCCACACGGACAGGGGGAACAGATACGCAGTATTTT.

The chain joins TRBV27 to TRBJ2-2; the D gene is possibly TRBD1 (5 bases). Trimming left V 1 base short and J 6 bases short, with 12 bases between. Germline V CDR1 and CDR2: MNHEY, SMNVEV (reference sequence). The CDR3 has 15 amino acids. The CDR3 region is CASSLYPGIAGELFF. Here the CDR3 DNA reads TGTGCCAGCAGTTTATATCCAGGGATAGCCGGGGAGCTGTTTTTT.

This chain connects TRBV19 to TRBJ1-1; possibly TRBD1 for D (6 bases). V lost 6 bases and J lost 4, with 9 bases in between. The length of the CDR3 is 12 residues. CDR1 LNHDA and CDR2 SQIVND come from the germline V gene (reference sequence). CDR3 region: CASRTGITEAFF. In DNA form, the CDR3 reads TGTGCCAGTAGAACAGGGATCACTGAAGCTTTCTTT.

In this sample, this clone turned up once. V usage is TRBV19 and J usage is TRBJ1-2; 7 bases match TRBD1. V was clipped by 5 bases and J by 8 bases; unmatched bases: 8. The germline V gene has CDR1 LNHDA and CDR2 SQIVND (reference sequence). The CDR3 has 13 residues. CDR3 in DNA: TGTGCCAGTAGTTCGGACAGGACCTACGGCTACACCTTC. Protein product: CASSSDRTYGYTF.

V gene TRBV15 combines with J gene TRBJ1-4, with TRBD1 as a possible D gene (5 bases). The CDR3 is 15 amino acids. The ends were cut back, 0 bases at V and 8 bases at J, with 13 bases in the middle. Germline values: CDR1 LNHNV, CDR2 YYDKDF (reference sequence). In DNA, the CDR3 is TGTGCCACCAGCAGAGATCGAGGAAAGGGGGAAAAACTGTTTTTT. The encoded protein is CATSRDRGKGEKLFF.

The chain has TRBV12-3 or TRBV12-4 and TRBJ1-5; TRBD1 is a possible D gene (6 bases). Trimming cost V 2 bases and J 10 bases, with 12 bases left between them. This CDR3 contains 13 residues. The CDR3 bases are TGTGCCAGCAGTTTACAGGGGCGAGGTCCCCAGCATTTT. The encoded protein is CASSLQGRGPQHF.

The chain is built from TRBV6-5 and TRBJ2-2; D is unresolved. Germline V gene sequence: CDR1 MNHEY, CDR2 SVGAGI. V shed 2 bases and J shed 8 bases, with 9 bases lying between them. The length of the CDR3 is 13 residues. The CDR3 DNA reads TGTGCCAGCAGTTACCAACATAAAGGGGAGCTGTTTTTT. This gives the protein CASSYQHKGELFF.

As concerns this clone: Distinct nucleotide sequences in the sample also encode this CDR3. The chain has TRBV5-1 and TRBJ1-1, with D possibly TRBD1 on 6 matching bases. Germline assignment: CDR1 SGHRS and CDR2 YFSETQ. The CDR3 consists of 13 residues. V was trimmed by 4 bases and J by 10 bases, leaving 17 bases between them. CDR3 protein: CASSQGQGTAAFF. Here the CDR3 DNA reads TGCGCCAGCAGCCAAGGGCAGGGGACGGCAGCTTTCTTT. The whole variable domain, filled in from reference TRBV5-1 and TRBJ1-1, reads KAGVTQTPRYLIKTRGQQVTLSCSPISGHRSVSWYQQTPGQGLQFLFEYFSETQRNKGNFPGRFSGRQFSNSRSEMNVSTLELGDSALYLCASSQGQGTAAFFGQGTRLTVV.

This chain connects TRBV11-2 to TRBJ2-1; D unclear. This CDR3 contains 11 residues. The germline gives CDR1 SGHAT, CDR2 FQNNGV. Deletions cut 5 bases from V and 10 bases from J, with 9 bases between. The CDR3 DNA follows: TGTGCCAGCAGCCCACGAGCCGAGCAGTTCTTC. This sequence encodes CASSPRAEQFF.

This chain uses TRBV4-1 with TRBJ1-4; the D gene is possibly TRBD1 (6 bases). The ends were cut back, 0 bases at V and 6 bases at J, with 11 bases in the middle. Looked up from germline, CDR1 is MGHRA and CDR2 is YSYEKL. This CDR3 comprises 15 residues. The CDR3 coding sequence is TGCGCCAGCAGCCAAGATACAGGGACGGATGAAAAACTGTTTTTT. It translates to CASSQDTGTDEKLFF.

V gene TRBV21-1 combines with J gene TRBJ2-3; the table's D call of TRBD2 was not tested on the DNA. TRBV21-1 counts as a pseudogene. The CDR3 covers 18 residues. The CDR3, as DNA: TGTGCCAGCAGCGGAAGGGGGGGCGCGGGGGCCCCCCCAGATACGCAGTATTTT. The encoded protein is CASSGRGGAGAPPDTQYF.

The chain links TRBV5-1 to TRBJ2-1; the match to TRBD2 covers 9 bases. The germline V gene has CDR1 SGHRS and CDR2 YFSETQ. The CDR3 spans 18 residues. V lost 0 bases, J lost 3 bases, and 10 bases stayed unmatched. The CDR3 sequence: CASSLAYGRGGYYNEQFF. Written as DNA, the CDR3 is TGCGCCAGCAGCTTGGCGTACGGGCGGGGGGGCTACTACAATGAGCAGTTCTTC. Drawing the rest from reference TRBV5-1 and TRBJ2-1, the complete variable domain is KAGVTQTPRYLIKTRGQQVTLSCSPISGHRSVSWYQQTPGQGLQFLFEYFSETQRNKGNFPGRFSGRQFSNSRSEMNVSTLELGDSALYLCASSLAYGRGGYYNEQFFGPGTRLTVL.

The chain combines TRBV24-1 with TRBJ2-3; D gene unclear. The germline V and J ends were trimmed by 3 bases and 5 bases, with 2 bases remaining between them. CDR1 KGHDR and CDR2 SFDVKD come from the germline V gene. This CDR3 spans 11 amino acids. For the CDR3, the DNA is TGTGCCACCAGTGATCTAGATACGCAGTATTTT. Amino acid sequence: CATSDLDTQYF.

This chain connects TRBV5-4 to TRBJ1-3; D possibly corresponds to TRBD1 (6 bases). Trimming took 4 bases from V and 6 from J, leaving 14 bases between them. The germline V gene encodes CDR1 SGHNT and CDR2 YYREEE (reference sequence). The CDR3 spans 14 residues. CDR3 amino acids: CASSQGLRENTIYF. DNA of the CDR3: TGTGCCAGCAGCCAGGGGCTTAGGGAAAACACCATATATTTT.

J is TRBJ1-3 and V is TRBV19; no reliable D call. CDR1 LNHDA and CDR2 SQIVND come from the germline V gene (reference sequence). CDR3 length: 17 residues. V shed 5 bases and J shed 1 base, with 18 bases lying between them. CDR3 nucleotide sequence: TGTGCCAGTAGTTCCCCCAGCGCGGACTTTTCTGGAAACACCATATATTTT. This codes for CASSSPSADFSGNTIYF.

The chain is built from TRBV9 and TRBJ2-3; 9 nucleotides align to TRBD2. CDR1 and CDR2 (germline): SGDLS, YYNGEE. CDR3 length equals 14 residues. The J segment lost 3 bases and the V segment lost 4 bases, leaving 3 bases of the junction unmatched. The CDR3 DNA reads as TGTGCCAGCAGCCCCGGACTAGCGACAGATACGCAGTATTTT. Its protein product is CASSPGLATDTQYF.

The V gene is TRBV28, the J gene TRBJ2-2; 7 bases map to TRBD2. The V gene's germline CDR1 is MDHEN and CDR2 SYDVKM. The CDR3 contains 14 residues. V shed 7 bases and J 6 bases; nucleotides not matched to a gene: 8. DNA of the CDR3: TGTGCCAGCATTAGACTAGCTTCTCCCGGGGAGCTGTTTTTT. It encodes CASIRLASPGELFF.

J is TRBJ1-1 and V is TRBV11-2; D gene ambiguous. Germline V gene sequence: CDR1 SGHAT, CDR2 FQNNGV. V gave up 1 base and J gave up 7 bases, with 7 bases separating them. The CDR3 covers 12 residues. The CDR3 is CASSLAFFEAFF. CDR3 DNA sequence: TGTGCCAGCAGCTTAGCCTTCTTTGAAGCTTTCTTT.